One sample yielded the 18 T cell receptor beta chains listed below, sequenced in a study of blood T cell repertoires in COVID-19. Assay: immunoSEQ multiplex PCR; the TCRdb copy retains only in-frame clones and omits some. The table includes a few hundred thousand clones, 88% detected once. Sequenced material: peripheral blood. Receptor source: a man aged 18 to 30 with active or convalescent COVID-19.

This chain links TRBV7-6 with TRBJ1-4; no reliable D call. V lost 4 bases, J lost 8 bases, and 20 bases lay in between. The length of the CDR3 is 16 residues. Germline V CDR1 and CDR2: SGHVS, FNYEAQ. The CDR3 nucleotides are TGTGCCAGCAGCTCGGGCGGAGCGGCTTCGGGGGAAAAACTGTTTTTT. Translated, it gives CASSSGGAASGEKLFF.

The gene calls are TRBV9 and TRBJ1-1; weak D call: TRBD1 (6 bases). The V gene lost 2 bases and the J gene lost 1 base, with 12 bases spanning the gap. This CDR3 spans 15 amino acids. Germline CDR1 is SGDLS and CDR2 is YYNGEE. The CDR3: CASSVAGTKNTEAFF. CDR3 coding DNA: TGTGCCAGCAGCGTCGCCGGGACAAAGAACACTGAAGCTTTCTTT. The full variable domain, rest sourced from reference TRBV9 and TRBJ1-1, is DSGVTQTPKHLITATGQRVTLRCSPRSGDLSVYWYQQSLDQGLQFLIQYYNGEERAKGNILERFSAQQFPDLHSELNLSSLELGDSALYFCASSVAGTKNTEAFFGQGTRLTVV.

The CDR3 coding sequence is TGTGCCAGCAACAACAGGGGGGCGATTAACTATGGCTACACCTTC. Residues: CASNNRGAINYGYTF. This chain uses TRBV21-1 with TRBJ1-2; TRBD1, as called in the table, went unchecked against the DNA. TRBV21-1 is a recognized pseudogene. CDR3 length equals 15 residues.

The CDR3 here is CASSYPGTRYSNQPQHF. In nucleotides, the CDR3 is TGTGCCAGCAGTTACCCCGGGACACGTTATAGCAATCAGCCCCAGCATTTT. This chain joins TRBV6-2 or TRBV6-3 and TRBJ1-5, with TRBD1 as a possible D gene (6 bases). V was shortened by 2 bases and J by 0 bases, with 14 bases between the two germline ends. The CDR3 sequence is 17 residues long. Germline V gene lookup returns CDR1 MNHEY and CDR2 SVGEGT.

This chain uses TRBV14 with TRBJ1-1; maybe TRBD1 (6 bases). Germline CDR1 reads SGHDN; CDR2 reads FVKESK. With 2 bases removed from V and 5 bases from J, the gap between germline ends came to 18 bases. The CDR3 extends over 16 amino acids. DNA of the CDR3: TGTGCCAGCAGCCAACTGGGCAGGGGAATTAATACTGAAGCTTTCTTT. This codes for CASSQLGRGINTEAFF.

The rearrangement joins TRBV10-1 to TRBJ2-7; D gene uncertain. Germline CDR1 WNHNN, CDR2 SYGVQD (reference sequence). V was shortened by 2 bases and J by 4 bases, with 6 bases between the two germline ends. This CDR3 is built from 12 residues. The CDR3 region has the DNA TGCGCCAGCAGTGAGCTTTCTTACGAGCAGTACTTC. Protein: CASSELSYEQYF.

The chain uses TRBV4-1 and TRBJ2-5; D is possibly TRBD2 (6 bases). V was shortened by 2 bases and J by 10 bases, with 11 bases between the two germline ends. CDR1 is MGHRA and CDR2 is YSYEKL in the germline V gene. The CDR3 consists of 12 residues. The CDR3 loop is CASSQTGRDQYF. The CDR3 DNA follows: TGCGCCAGCAGCCAAACTGGGCGGGACCAGTACTTC.

CDR3 sequence: CASSLDYRGYEQYF. CDR3 bases: TGTGCCAGCAGTCTAGACTACAGGGGCTACGAGCAGTACTTC. The chain uses TRBV3-1 (or the pseudogene TRBV3-2) and TRBJ2-7; 7 bases fit TRBD1. V was clipped by 6 bases and J by 3 bases; unmatched bases: 8. Germline V gene sequence: CDR1 LGHDT, CDR2 YNNKEL (reference sequence). The CDR3 has 14 residues.

The chain's CDR3 is CASSRGGASYNEQFF. CDR3 nucleotides: TGTGCCAGCAGTCGCGGGGGGGCCTCCTACAATGAGCAGTTCTTC. J is TRBJ2-1 and V is TRBV5-4; 9 nucleotides line up with TRBD2. Germline CDR1 and CDR2: SGHNT and YYREEE (reference sequence). The CDR3 extends over 15 amino acids. The junction had 3 bases not matched to a gene; V was cut back by 5 bases and J by 0 bases.

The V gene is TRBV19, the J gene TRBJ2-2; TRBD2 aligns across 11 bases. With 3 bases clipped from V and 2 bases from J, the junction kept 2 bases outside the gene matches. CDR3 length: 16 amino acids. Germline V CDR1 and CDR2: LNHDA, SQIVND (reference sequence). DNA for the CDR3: TGTGCCAGTAGTATTAGCGGGGGGGCAAACACCGGGGAGCTGTTTTTT. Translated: CASSISGGANTGELFF.

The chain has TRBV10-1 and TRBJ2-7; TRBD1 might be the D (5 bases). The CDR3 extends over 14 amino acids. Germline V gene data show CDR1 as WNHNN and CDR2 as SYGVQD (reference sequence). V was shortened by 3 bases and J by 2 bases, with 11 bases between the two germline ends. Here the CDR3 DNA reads TGCGCCAGCAGTGATTCGACAGACCCCTACGAGCAGTACTTC. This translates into CASSDSTDPYEQYF.

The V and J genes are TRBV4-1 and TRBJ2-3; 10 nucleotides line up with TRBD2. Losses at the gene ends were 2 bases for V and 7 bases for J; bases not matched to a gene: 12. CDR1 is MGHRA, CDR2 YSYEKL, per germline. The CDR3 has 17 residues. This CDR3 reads CASSQIFGTSVSNTQYF. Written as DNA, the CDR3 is TGCGCCAGCAGCCAAATTTTTGGGACTAGCGTTTCAAATACGCAGTATTTT.

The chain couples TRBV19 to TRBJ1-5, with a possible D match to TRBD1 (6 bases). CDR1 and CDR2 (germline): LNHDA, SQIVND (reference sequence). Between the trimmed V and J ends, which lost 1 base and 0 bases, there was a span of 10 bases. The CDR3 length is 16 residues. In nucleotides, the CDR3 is TGTGCCAGTAGTATAGTAAGGGACACTAGCAATCAGCCCCAGCATTTT. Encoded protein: CASSIVRDTSNQPQHF. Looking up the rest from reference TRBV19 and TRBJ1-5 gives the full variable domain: DGGITQSPKYLFRKEGQNVTLSCEQNLNHDAMYWYRQDPGQGLRLIYYSQIVNDFQKGDIAEGYSVSREKKESFPLTVTSAQKNPTAFYLCASSIVRDTSNQPQHFGDGTRLSIL.

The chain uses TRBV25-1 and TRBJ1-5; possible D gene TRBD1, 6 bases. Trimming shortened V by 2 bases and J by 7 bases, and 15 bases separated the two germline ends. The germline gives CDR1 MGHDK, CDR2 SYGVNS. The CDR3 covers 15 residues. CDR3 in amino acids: CASSESSQGRQPQHF. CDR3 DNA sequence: TGTGCCAGCAGTGAAAGTAGTCAGGGGCGCCAGCCCCAGCATTTT.

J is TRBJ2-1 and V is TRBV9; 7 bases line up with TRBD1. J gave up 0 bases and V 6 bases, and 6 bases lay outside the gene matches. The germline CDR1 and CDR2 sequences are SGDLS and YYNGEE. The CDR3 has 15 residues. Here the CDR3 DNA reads TGTGCCAGCAATACAGGGGATAGCTCCTACAATGAGCAGTTCTTC. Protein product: CASNTGDSSYNEQFF.

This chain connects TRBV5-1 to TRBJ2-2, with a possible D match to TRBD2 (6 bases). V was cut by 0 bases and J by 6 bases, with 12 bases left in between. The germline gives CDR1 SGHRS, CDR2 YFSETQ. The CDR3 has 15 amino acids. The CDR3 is CASSLDLPGAGELFF. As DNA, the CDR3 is TGCGCCAGCAGCTTGGACTTGCCGGGGGCCGGGGAGCTGTTTTTT.

The CDR3 DNA reads as TGTGCCAGTAGTAGAAAACAGGGGTTCGGGTACAAAGAGACCCAGTACTTC. As protein: CASSRKQGFGYKETQYF. The chain links TRBV19 to TRBJ2-5; 7 bases agree with TRBD1. Looked up from germline, CDR1 is LNHDA and CDR2 is SQIVND (reference sequence). The CDR3 is 17 residues long. Losses at the gene ends were 4 bases for V and 3 bases for J; bases not matched to a gene: 14.

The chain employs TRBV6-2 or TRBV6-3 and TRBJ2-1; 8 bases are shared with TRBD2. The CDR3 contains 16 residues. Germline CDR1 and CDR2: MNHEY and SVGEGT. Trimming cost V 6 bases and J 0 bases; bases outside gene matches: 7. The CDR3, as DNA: TGTGCCAGCAGACCTCGCGGGGGGATCTCCTACAATGAGCAGTTCTTC. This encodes CASRPRGGISYNEQFF.